These 24 T cell receptor beta chains originate from one sample sequenced in a study of blood T cell repertoires in COVID-19. The method was immunoSEQ multiplex PCR; TCRdb's version includes in-frame clones alone and lacks a portion of them. The profile shows under 300,000 clones, roughly 84% of them singletons. Input material: peripheral blood. Receptors were obtained from a woman aged 40-49 years who had recovered from COVID-19.

This chain joins TRBV7-8 and TRBJ2-3; D is possibly TRBD1 (5 bases). Trimming cost V 3 bases and J 3 bases, with 13 bases left between them. The CDR3 covers 15 residues. Germline-derived CDR1 and CDR2 are SGHVS and FQNEAQ. CDR3 sequence reads: CASSLMGLSTDTQYF. CDR3 nucleotide sequence: TGTGCCAGCAGCTTGATGGGGCTTTCGACAGATACGCAGTATTTT.

This chain connects TRBV5-8 to TRBJ2-5, with 9 bases identical to TRBD1. V trimming: 0 bases; J trimming: 5 bases; junction bases outside the gene matches: 8. Germline CDR1 reads SGHTS; CDR2 reads YDEGEE. The CDR3 is 16 residues long. CDR3 sequence reads: CASSLVTGGYQETQYF. Written as DNA, the CDR3 is TGTGCCAGCAGCTTGGTGACAGGGGGTTATCAGGAGACCCAGTACTTC.

The chain has TRBV5-1 and TRBJ1-6, with 7 bases aligning to TRBD1. Germline CDR1 is SGHRS and CDR2 is YFSETQ. The CDR3 contains 18 residues. V gave up 0 bases and J gave up 6 bases; unmatched junction bases: 12. The CDR3 loop is CASSLESQGQRPNSPLHF. The CDR3 DNA is TGCGCCAGCAGCTTGGAATCACAGGGGCAACGCCCTAATTCACCCCTCCACTTT.

The V gene is TRBV9, the J gene TRBJ2-1; TRBD2 is a possible D gene (7 bases). Looked up from germline, CDR1 is SGDLS and CDR2 is YYNGEE. This CDR3 comprises 13 residues. V was clipped by 0 bases and J by 9 bases, with 10 bases between them. CDR3 sequence reads: CASSVEGGAEQFF. The CDR3 DNA reads TGTGCCAGCAGCGTAGAAGGGGGGGCTGAGCAGTTCTTC. Together with reference TRBV9 and TRBJ2-1, the CDR3 gives the full variable domain: DSGVTQTPKHLITATGQRVTLRCSPRSGDLSVYWYQQSLDQGLQFLIQYYNGEERAKGNILERFSAQQFPDLHSELNLSSLELGDSALYFCASSVEGGAEQFFGPGTRLTVL.

The chain has TRBV3-1 (or the pseudogene TRBV3-2) and TRBJ2-7; TRBD1 agrees at 7 bases. Trimming cost V 4 bases and J 3 bases; bases outside gene matches: 6. Germline V lookup: CDR1 LGHDT, CDR2 YNNKEL (reference sequence). This CDR3 comprises 14 residues. The CDR3 DNA sequence: TGTGCCAGCAGCCCTCCGGACAGGATCTACGAGCAGTACTTC. Amino acid sequence: CASSPPDRIYEQYF.

This clone was seen more than once but under ten times. This chain joins TRBV27 and TRBJ1-5; 7 bases agree with TRBD1. CDR3 size: 15 residues. The V gene's germline CDR1 is MNHEY and CDR2 SMNVEV (reference sequence). The V segment lost 5 bases and the J segment 6 bases; nucleotides outside the gene matches: 10. The CDR3 bases are TGTGCCAGCAGTCCTCACGACAGGGCGGGTCAGCCCCAGCATTTT. This gives the protein CASSPHDRAGQPQHF.

The chain has TRBV9 and TRBJ2-7; 9 bases fit TRBD2. The CDR3 sequence is 16 residues long. V dropped 3 bases and J dropped 2; count of bases not matched to a gene: 9. CDR1 and CDR2 from the germline V gene are SGDLS and YYNGEE. In DNA, the CDR3 is TGTGCCAGCAGCGCCGGGCCCAGCGGGAGGCCCTACGAGCAGTACTTC. Translation: CASSAGPSGRPYEQYF.

The chain uses TRBV15 and TRBJ2-1, with D perhaps TRBD2 (6 bases). CDR3 size: 13 residues. CDR1 and CDR2 (germline): LNHNV, YYDKDF (reference sequence). V was shortened by 0 bases and J by 10 bases, with 10 bases between the two germline ends. CDR3 amino acids: CATSRDLAGEQFF. CDR3 DNA: TGTGCCACCAGCAGAGATTTGGCGGGAGAGCAGTTCTTC.

A note on this clone: Sequence at one end of the junction differs from germline and may be a read error. The chain links TRBV7-9 to TRBJ2-3; 9 bases match TRBD2. The V gene's germline CDR1 is SEHNR and CDR2 FQNEAQ (reference sequence). The CDR3 contains 14 residues. The CDR3 sequence is CASSIAGVIDTQYF. CDR3 DNA: TGTGCCAGCAGCATAGCGGGAGTAATAGATACGCAGTATTTT.

Only a few counts were recorded for this clone. V and J are TRBV7-2 and TRBJ2-3; D is possibly TRBD2 (5 bases). From germline, CDR1 is SGHTA and CDR2 FQGNSA. CDR3 size: 17 residues. V was shortened by 2 bases and J by 4 bases, with 19 bases between the two germline ends. CDR3 amino acids: CASSLKLNPLGADTQYF. As DNA, the CDR3 is TGTGCCAGCAGCTTAAAATTGAACCCCCTCGGGGCAGATACGCAGTATTTT. Looking up the rest from reference TRBV7-2 and TRBJ2-3 gives the full variable domain: GAGVSQSPSNKVTEKGKDVELRCDPISGHTALYWYRQSLGQGLEFLIYFQGNSAPDKSGLPSDRFSAERTGGSVSTLTIQRTQQEDSAVYLCASSLKLNPLGADTQYFGPGTRLTVL.

This clone was observed a few times. This sequence joins TRBV5-6 and TRBJ1-5, with D possibly being TRBD1 (6 bases). Germline V gives CDR1 SGHDT, CDR2 YYEEEE. The ends were cut back, 0 bases at V and 0 bases at J, with 13 bases in the middle. This CDR3 has 17 residues. CDR3 nucleotide sequence: TGTGCCAGCAGCTTGGCCGCAGGGGAAGATAGCAATCAGCCCCAGCATTTT. It is translated as CASSLAAGEDSNQPQHF.

This sequence joins TRBV28 and TRBJ1-2; possibly TRBD1 for D (6 bases). Germline V gene lookup returns CDR1 MDHEN and CDR2 SYDVKM. V dropped 4 bases and J dropped 9 bases, with 9 bases sitting between them. The CDR3 is 11 residues long. Written as DNA, the CDR3 is TGTGCCAGCAGTTCCGGACAGCGCTACACCTTC. Translating gives CASSSGQRYTF.

The chain couples TRBV28 to TRBJ1-4; D unresolved. The CDR3 has 14 amino acids. V shed 4 bases and J shed 12 bases, with 18 bases lying between them. Germline values: CDR1 MDHEN, CDR2 SYDVKM. DNA for the CDR3: TGTGCCAGCAGTTCCTCAGGTTTAATGAATGAACTGTTTTTT. Protein sequence: CASSSSGLMNELFF.

This chain uses TRBV24-1 with TRBJ2-2; D unresolved. Germline lookup yields CDR1 KGHDR and CDR2 SFDVKD. Trimming removed 5 bases from V and 1 base from J, with 7 bases in between. CDR3 length: 14 residues. The CDR3 region has the DNA TGTGCCACCAGTGGCGGTATGAACACCGGGGAGCTGTTTTTT. Its protein product is CATSGGMNTGELFF.

V gene TRBV2 combines with J gene TRBJ2-5; TRBD2 agrees at 8 bases. This CDR3 has 11 amino acids. Trimming took 8 bases from V and 5 from J; bases not matched to a gene: 1. Germline V gene data show CDR1 as SNHLY and CDR2 as FYNNEI. The CDR3: CASLAGETQYF. The CDR3 DNA sequence: TGTGCCAGCTTAGCGGGGGAGACCCAGTACTTC.

Within the sample, this clone is large (0.1 to 1%). The chain employs TRBV3-1 (or the pseudogene TRBV3-2) and TRBJ1-6; TRBD1 aligns across 7 bases. Looked up from germline, CDR1 is LGHDT and CDR2 is YNNKEL (reference sequence). J lost 16 bases, V lost 4 bases, and 7 bases had no gene match. The length of the CDR3 is 12 residues. CDR3 in DNA: TGTGCCAGCAGCCCGACAGGGATAGCTCTCCACTTT. This gives the protein CASSPTGIALHF.

The gene calls are TRBV11-3 and TRBJ2-3, with a possible D match to TRBD1 (6 bases). The CDR3 covers 14 residues. Germline V CDR1 and CDR2: SGHNT, YENEEA. Trimming removed 6 bases at V and 4 bases at J, with 14 bases between. Here the CDR3 reads CASSSRGDADTQYF. In DNA form, the CDR3 reads TGTGCCAGCAGTTCCAGGGGTGACGCAGATACGCAGTATTTT.

This rearrangement joins TRBV28 to TRBJ1-2; possible D gene TRBD1, 5 bases. V gave up 5 bases and J gave up 7 bases, with 14 bases separating them. The germline V gene has CDR1 MDHEN and CDR2 SYDVKM. The CDR3 is 13 residues long. The CDR3 DNA reads TGTGCCAGCAGTACCCAAAACAGGAGTGGCTACACCTTC. It encodes CASSTQNRSGYTF.

The genes are TRBV18 and TRBJ1-1; 7 nucleotides line up with TRBD1. Germline CDR1 and CDR2: KGHSH and LQKENI. The CDR3 contains 14 residues. J lost 3 bases, V lost 4 bases, and 5 bases had no gene match. CDR3: CASSRPGGDTEAFF. The CDR3 DNA follows: TGTGCCAGCTCACGCCCAGGGGGTGACACTGAAGCTTTCTTT.

The count of this clone is one. The chain couples TRBV5-1 to TRBJ2-2, with 7 bases matching TRBD1. CDR3 length: 15 residues. The germline V gene has CDR1 SGHRS and CDR2 YFSETQ. The trim removed 0 bases at V and 5 bases at J, leaving 4 bases unmatched. CDR3 nucleotides: TGCGCCAGCAGCTTGGATCCAGGGGGAACCGGGGAGCTGTTTTTT. It specifies CASSLDPGGTGELFF.

This chain uses TRBV6-5 with TRBJ2-7; D may be TRBD1 (6 bases). The V end lost 0 bases, the J end lost 2 bases, and 8 bases lay between the germline ends. CDR1 is MNHEY and CDR2 is SVGAGI in the germline V gene. This CDR3 is built from 14 residues. The CDR3 loop reads CASSYSGAAYEQYF. The CDR3 nucleotides are TGTGCCAGCAGTTACTCGGGGGCGGCCTACGAGCAGTACTTC.

The rearrangement joins TRBV30 to TRBJ2-4; D might be TRBD2 (5 bases). The CDR3 covers 16 residues. The V end was cut by 0 bases, the J end by 0 bases, with 12 bases between. In germline, CDR1 is GTSNPN, CDR2 SVGIG (reference sequence). CDR3 sequence: CAWSVHGGRAKNIQYF. The CDR3 coding sequence is TGTGCCTGGAGTGTACATGGCGGGCGAGCCAAAAACATTCAGTACTTC.

This clone was recorded only once. The chain has TRBV7-9 and TRBJ1-2; TRBD1 aligns across 7 bases. CDR1 and CDR2 (germline): SEHNR, FQNEAQ (reference sequence). This CDR3 is built from 15 residues. With V trimmed by 4 bases and J by 6 bases, 11 bases remained unmatched. The CDR3 loop is CASSSLQGRYHGYTF. DNA for the CDR3: TGTGCCAGCAGCTCCCTACAGGGGAGATATCATGGCTACACCTTC.

The chain combines TRBV18 with TRBJ2-5, with TRBD1 matching over 7 bases. Germline V gene sequence: CDR1 KGHSH, CDR2 LQKENI. After removal of 2 bases from V and 7 bases from J, the junction contained 10 bases not matched to a gene. There are 15 residues in the CDR3. CDR3 amino acids: CASSPSTGSSLTQYF. The CDR3 DNA follows: TGTGCCAGCTCACCATCGACAGGGTCGAGCCTGACCCAGTACTTC.